This TCR beta chain was sequenced in a study of blood T cells in healthy people across ages. With respect to this clonotype: Its antigen is currently unknown.

The second PCR ran about 6 to 12 cycles with a sample-barcoded 5' primer and J-beta primers. Template switching added a 12-random-nucleotide identifier to every cDNA molecule. TCRdb fed the 5' RACE reads into MiXCR, producing one record per CDR3 protein. The sample consists of about a million distinct CDR3 sequences, roughly 48% of them appearing once. Overall study findings and caveats: TCR beta diversity, measured per million T cells, fell in a roughly linear way with age.

Per germline, CDR1 SGHDT and CDR2 YYEEEE. The CDR3 sequence is 13 residues long. Deletions cut 7 bases from V and 0 bases from J, with 11 bases between. This receptor was obtained from a man in his thirties or forties in good health. Source material: blood. The chain employs TRBV5-6 and TRBJ2-7; D remains ambiguous. CDR3 coding DNA: TGTGCCAGCCGCCTAAGGCTCTCCTACGAGCAGTACTTC. It encodes CASRLRLSYEQYF. The full variable domain, rest sourced from reference TRBV5-6 and TRBJ2-7, is DAGVTQSPTHLIKTRGQQVTLRCSPKSGHDTVSWYQQALGQGPQFIFQYYEEEERQRGNFPDRFSGHQFPNYSSELNVNALLLGDSALYLCASRLRLSYEQYFGPGTRLTVT.